These 9 T cell receptor beta chains originate from one sample sequenced in a study of memory CD4+ T cells and cytomegalovirus serostatus. Method: immunoSEQ multiplex PCR; TCRdb's copy keeps in-frame clones and lacks some. The sample contains about 56,000 clones, around three quarters of which appear only once. The sort gate was single viable CD3+CD4+CD8-CD45RO+ cells for memory CD4+ T cells. The specimen was memory CD4+ T cells from blood. These TCRs come from an adult in good health and CMV-seropositive.

This clone was seen at least ten times. The chain recombines TRBV7-3 with TRBJ2-2, with 9 positions matching TRBD1. The CDR3 consists of 15 residues. V shed 4 bases and J 4 bases; nucleotides not matched to a gene: 4. Germline CDR1 SGHTA, CDR2 FQGTGA. CDR3 coding DNA: TGTGCCAGCAGCTCATCGACAGGGGGCACCGGGGAGCTGTTTTTT. Amino acid sequence: CASSSSTGGTGELFF.

This clone was seen once. The chain has TRBV7-9 and TRBJ2-3, with D uncertain. Germline V CDR1 and CDR2: SEHNR, FQNEAQ (reference sequence). Trimming removed 3 bases from V and 4 bases from J, with 8 bases in between. CDR3 size: 13 residues. The CDR3 sequence is CASSFEESDTQYF. The DNA of the CDR3 is TGTGCCAGCAGCTTTGAGGAGTCAGATACGCAGTATTTT.

This sequence joins TRBV9 and TRBJ2-2; no reliable D call. V was shortened by 0 bases and J by 8 bases, with 8 bases between the two germline ends. The length of the CDR3 is 13 residues. Germline CDR1 SGDLS, CDR2 YYNGEE. The CDR3 DNA reads as TGTGCCAGCAGCGTAGCGCATAGGGGGGAGCTGTTTTTT. This gives the protein CASSVAHRGELFF.

The chain recombines TRBV11-2 with TRBJ2-7; no reliable D call. The length of the CDR3 is 15 residues. From germline, CDR1 is SGHAT and CDR2 FQNNGV. V was pared by 0 bases and J by 7 bases, with 16 bases between. CDR3 residues: CASSLDGVITEEQYF. The DNA of the CDR3 is TGTGCCAGCAGCTTAGATGGGGTCATCACGGAGGAGCAGTACTTC.

V is TRBV5-1 and J is TRBJ2-3; D unclear. Germline assignment: CDR1 SGHRS and CDR2 YFSETQ. The CDR3 contains 14 residues. The germline V and J ends were trimmed by 0 bases and 2 bases, with 7 bases remaining between them. CDR3 sequence (DNA): TGCGCCAGCAGCTTGGACAGTAACACAGATACGCAGTATTTT. Amino acid sequence: CASSLDSNTDTQYF.

A few counts support this clone. V usage is TRBV30 and J usage is TRBJ2-1, with 8 bases aligning to TRBD1. This CDR3 is built from 14 residues. V gave up 7 bases and J gave up 0 bases; unmatched junction bases: 5. Germline V CDR1 and CDR2: GTSNPN, SVGIG (reference sequence). The CDR3 DNA sequence: TGTGCCTTGAACAGGGGGAGCTCCTACAATGAGCAGTTCTTC. Translated, it gives CALNRGSSYNEQFF.

The chain combines TRBV5-1 with TRBJ2-2, with TRBD2 matching over 9 bases. The junction had 6 bases not matched to a gene; V was cut back by 2 bases and J by 7 bases. CDR1 and CDR2 from the germline V gene are SGHRS and YFSETQ. The CDR3 is 15 residues long. DNA for the CDR3: TGCGCCAGCAGCTTACTAGCGGGCGAGGGCGGGGAGCTGTTTTTT. It encodes CASSLLAGEGGELFF.

This clone was seen many times. The J gene is TRBJ2-1, the V gene TRBV14; either TRBD1 or TRBD2 may supply D (5 bases each). The CDR3 length is 11 residues. V was trimmed by 4 bases and J by 10 bases, leaving 8 bases between them. The germline V gene has CDR1 SGHDN and CDR2 FVKESK. The CDR3 nucleotides read TGTGCCAGCAGCCTTTGGGGGGAGCAGTTCTTC. This translates into CASSLWGEQFF.

The chain combines TRBV7-8 with TRBJ2-5; no clear D. V was cut by 3 bases and J by 2 bases, with 4 bases left in between. Germline assignment: CDR1 SGHVS and CDR2 FQNEAQ. CDR3 size: 12 residues. The CDR3 here is CASSLGQETQYF. As DNA, the CDR3 is TGTGCCAGCAGCTTGGGGCAAGAGACCCAGTACTTC.